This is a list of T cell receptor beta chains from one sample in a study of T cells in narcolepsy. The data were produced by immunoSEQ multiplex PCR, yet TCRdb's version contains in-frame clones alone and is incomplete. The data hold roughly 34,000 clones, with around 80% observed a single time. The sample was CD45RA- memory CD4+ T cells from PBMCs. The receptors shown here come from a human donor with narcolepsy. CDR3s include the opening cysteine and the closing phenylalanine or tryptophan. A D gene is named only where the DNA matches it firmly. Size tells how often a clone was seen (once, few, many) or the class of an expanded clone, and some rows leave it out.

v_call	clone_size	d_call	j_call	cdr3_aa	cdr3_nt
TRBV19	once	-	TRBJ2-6	CASKIGSLSGANVLTF	TGTGCCAGTAAGATCGGGAGCCTCTCTGGGGCCAACGTCCTGACTTTC
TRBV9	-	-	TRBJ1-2	CASSVDVQVAYGYTF	TGTGCCAGCAGCGTAGACGTGCAGGTCGCCTATGGCTACACCTTC
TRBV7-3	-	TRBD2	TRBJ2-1	CASSPRLAFNEQFF	TGTGCCAGCAGCCCAAGACTAGCATTTAATGAGCAGTTCTTC
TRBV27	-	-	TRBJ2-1	CASSPGNLINEQFF	TGTGCCAGCAGTCCGGGGAACTTGATAAATGAGCAGTTCTTC
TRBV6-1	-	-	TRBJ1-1	CASSRGQAFF	TGTGCCAGCAGTAGGGGACAAGCTTTCTTT
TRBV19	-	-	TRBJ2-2	CASSIGSNTGELFF	TGTGCCAGTAGTATAGGATCGAACACCGGGGAGCTGTTTTTT
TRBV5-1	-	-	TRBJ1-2	CASSLEGAYGYTF	TGCGCCAGCAGCTTGGAAGGGGCCTATGGCTACACCTTC
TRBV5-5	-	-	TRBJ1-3	CASSFARTGNTIYF	TGTGCCAGCAGCTTTGCACGGACTGGAAACACCATATATTTT
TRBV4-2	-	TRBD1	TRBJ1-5	CASSQDGTGALNQPQHF	TGTGCCAGCAGCCAAGACGGGACAGGGGCTTTAAATCAGCCCCAGCATTTT
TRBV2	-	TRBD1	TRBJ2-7	CAGAGTGKYEQYF	TGTGCCGGCGCCGGGACAGGGAAATACGAGCAGTACTTC
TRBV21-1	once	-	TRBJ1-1	CASDSGGSTEAFF	TGTGCCAGCGATTCAGGGGGGAGCACTGAAGCTTTCTTT
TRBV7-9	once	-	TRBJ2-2	CASSFYSTDNTGELFF	TGTGCCAGCAGCTTCTATTCGACGGACAACACCGGGGAGCTGTTTTTT
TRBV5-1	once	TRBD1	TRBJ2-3	CASRSTGGTDTQYF	TGCGCCAGCAGGTCGACAGGGGGCACAGATACGCAGTATTTT
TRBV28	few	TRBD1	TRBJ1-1	CASKGQGRGNTEAFF	TGTGCCAGCAAGGGACAGGGCAGGGGGAACACTGAAGCTTTCTTT
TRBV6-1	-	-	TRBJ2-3	CASSPGVRHTQYF	TGTGCCAGCAGTCCGGGGGTCAGGCATACGCAGTATTTT
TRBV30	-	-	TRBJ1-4	CALTGVAGHEKLFF	TGTGCCTTAACGGGGGTAGCGGGCCATGAAAAACTGTTTTTT
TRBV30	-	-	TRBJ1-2	CAWSTRDSKGGYTF	TGTGCCTGGAGTACCAGGGACTCTAAGGGTGGCTACACCTTC
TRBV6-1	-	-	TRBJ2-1	CASSESYNEQFF	TGTGCCAGCAGTGAGTCGTACAATGAGCAGTTCTTC